The rows below give T cell receptor beta chains drawn from one sample of a study of blood T cells in healthy people across ages. TCRdb analysed the 5' RACE reads with MiXCR anew, one entry per CDR3 protein. Of 630,000 or so distinct CDR3 sequences listed, around 32% are singletons. Sequencing was carried out using blood. The source of these receptors is a woman older than 75 in good health. Both conserved end residues are part of each CDR3.

J gene: TRBJ2-5; V gene: TRBV6-6; CDR3 protein: CASTSWRGETQYF
J gene: TRBJ2-4; V gene: TRBV24-1; CDR3 protein: CATSDPGTGHQPQYF
J gene: TRBJ2-7; V gene: TRBV4-2; CDR3 protein: CASSQVKGFSYEQYF
J gene: TRBJ1-4; V gene: TRBV3-1; CDR3 protein: CASSQWETNEKLFF
J gene: TRBJ1-4; V gene: TRBV20-1; CDR3 protein: CSARDFGGQFEKLFF
J gene: TRBJ2-5; V gene: TRBV28; CDR3 protein: CASSFMGGGAFETQYF
J gene: TRBJ2-7; V gene: TRBV2; CDR3 protein: CAVWDLLEQYF
J gene: TRBJ2-1; V gene: TRBV20-1; CDR3 protein: CSAGGGIYNEQFF
J gene: TRBJ1-5; V gene: TRBV28; CDR3 protein: CASNPTRFQPQHF
J gene: TRBJ2-3; V gene: TRBV7-3; CDR3 protein: CASSRGEQGADTQYF
J gene: TRBJ2-5; V gene: TRBV12-3/TRBV12-4; CDR3 protein: CASSLLAGGKYQETQYF
J gene: TRBJ1-5; V gene: TRBV12-3/TRBV12-4; CDR3 protein: CASSLTDIYQPQHF
J gene: TRBJ2-1; V gene: TRBV12-3/TRBV12-4; CDR3 protein: CASSRDIGVRNEQFF
J gene: TRBJ1-1; V gene: TRBV27; CDR3 protein: CASSDRVSEAFF
J gene: TRBJ2-1; V gene: TRBV5-1; CDR3 protein: CASSLGDRAAYNEQFF
J gene: TRBJ1-1; V gene: TRBV6-2/TRBV6-3; CDR3 protein: CASRRSEGTGAFF
J gene: TRBJ2-7; V gene: TRBV5-1; CDR3 protein: CASSLVAANQIGYEQYF
J gene: TRBJ2-7; V gene: TRBV7-6; CDR3 protein: CASSLAVAGGTYEQYF
J gene: TRBJ1-2; V gene: TRBV6-2/TRBV6-3; CDR3 protein: CASRETGDYGYTF
J gene: TRBJ2-7; V gene: TRBV30; CDR3 protein: CAWSRGSSYEQYF
J gene: TRBJ2-7; V gene: TRBV24-1; CDR3 protein: CATSDLRWSEQYF
J gene: -; V gene: TRBV29-1; CDR3 protein: CSVLGAEQETQYF
J gene: TRBJ1-2; V gene: TRBV5-5; CDR3 protein: CASSLDRVTGYTF
J gene: TRBJ1-5; V gene: TRBV7-2; CDR3 protein: CASSLMGGNNNQPQHF
J gene: TRBJ1-2; V gene: TRBV12-3/TRBV12-4; CDR3 protein: CASTANSNYGYTF
J gene: TRBJ2-2; V gene: TRBV24-1; CDR3 protein: CATSDLGGGTGRTGELFF
J gene: TRBJ1-1; V gene: TRBV20-1; CDR3 protein: CSARATGEAFF
J gene: TRBJ1-2; V gene: TRBV3-1; CDR3 protein: CASSPRRGEGGYTF
J gene: TRBJ2-5; V gene: TRBV7-2; CDR3 protein: CASSMRRETQYF
J gene: TRBJ2-1; V gene: TRBV3-1; CDR3 protein: CASGKAGRFYNEQFF
J gene: TRBJ2-5; V gene: TRBV12-3/TRBV12-4; CDR3 protein: CASSRLGQQETQYF
J gene: TRBJ1-5; V gene: TRBV6-1; CDR3 protein: CASSRADSNQPQHF
J gene: TRBJ1-5; V gene: TRBV19; CDR3 protein: CASSDSYANKPQHF
J gene: TRBJ2-3; V gene: TRBV7-2; CDR3 protein: CASSLWGGQLDTQYF
J gene: TRBJ2-2; V gene: TRBV20-1; CDR3 protein: CSARDLFVNTGELFF
J gene: TRBJ2-2; V gene: TRBV2; CDR3 protein: CASSEAKGTGELFF
J gene: TRBJ1-1; V gene: TRBV6-1; CDR3 protein: CASSGITLNTEAFF
J gene: TRBJ2-7; V gene: TRBV5-1; CDR3 protein: CASRLDGGSSYEQYF
J gene: TRBJ2-3; V gene: TRBV7-9; CDR3 protein: CASNLGLAGDTDTQYF
J gene: TRBJ1-1; V gene: TRBV7-9; CDR3 protein: CASSLQGKAFF
J gene: TRBJ2-3; V gene: TRBV10-3; CDR3 protein: CAIGGWGDTQYF
J gene: -; V gene: TRBV24-1; CDR3 protein: CATSGRGDRAHEQYF
J gene: TRBJ2-4; V gene: TRBV20-1; CDR3 protein: CSARERRTVLAKNIQYF
J gene: TRBJ2-1; V gene: TRBV28; CDR3 protein: CASSSLAGGLDEQFF
J gene: TRBJ1-2; V gene: TRBV18; CDR3 protein: CASSPLGTAQANYGYTF
J gene: TRBJ2-7; V gene: TRBV7-9; CDR3 protein: CASSLAETTTRYEQYF
J gene: TRBJ2-1; V gene: TRBV2; CDR3 protein: CASRIAGPRSNEQFF
J gene: TRBJ2-3; V gene: TRBV29-1; CDR3 protein: CSVDGQGASTDTQYF
J gene: TRBJ2-3; V gene: TRBV7-9; CDR3 protein: CASTKGRGGTDTQYF
J gene: TRBJ2-2; V gene: TRBV30; CDR3 protein: CAWSVRLGFAGGTGELFF
J gene: TRBJ1-4; V gene: TRBV7-8; CDR3 protein: CASSFSNEKLFF
J gene: TRBJ1-1; V gene: TRBV5-1; CDR3 protein: CASGVGQGAYTEAFF